The clone carrying this TCR beta chain occurred a few times. The data were obtained in a study of TIL therapy for anti-PD-1-resistant metastatic lung cancer. For the study at large: Tumor harvest preceded PD-1/PD-L1 blockade, followed by nivolumab treatment. Median tumor mutation burden was 1.5 mutations per megabase.

Specified time point: pre-treatment sample, taken before nivolumab and TIL therapy. The immunoSEQ assay was v3. Libraries were sequenced to around 2 million read pairs (survey) or roughly 4.5-6 million (deep). The table came from immunoSEQ multiplex PCR; TCRdb's copy has only in-frame clones and leaves some out. This table has approximately 50,000 clones, less than 80% appearing once. The germline CDR1 and CDR2 sequences are ENHRY and SYGVKD. The ends lost 8 bases at V and 1 base at J; junction bases unmatched: 0. The CDR3 runs 13 residues. The chain employs TRBV10-3 and TRBJ2-5; 11 positions agree with TRBD2. Specimen: blood, collected at baseline. The origin of this receptor is an older man with non-small cell lung cancer. As DNA, the CDR3 is TGTGCCATCGGGACTAGCGGCCAAGAGACCCAGTACTTC. As protein: CAIGTSGQETQYF.